This T cell receptor beta chain derives from a study of blood T cell repertoires in COVID-19. As for the study in general: The cDNA or gDNA used as material had been derived from T cells, B-cell-depleted T cells, or PBMCs.

This clone was detected only once. Participants were aged about 18 to 90 years, lived in around 22 US areas, and enrolled virtually. Clinical history reported by participants formed the basis on which cohorts were assigned. In the source study's methods: Nucleated cell number was recorded as an estimate derived from reference gene primer amplification. Generated by immunoSEQ multiplex PCR, the TCRdb table keeps only in-frame clones and is missing some. Clonal size and the V and J genes are those of that table, whereas D and trimming came from the DNA. This sample carries about 200,000 clones, around 92% of them seen once, and the ten largest clones take roughly 4%. Germline V gives CDR1 ENHRY, CDR2 SYGVKD. V lost 4 bases, J lost 5 bases, and 11 bases lay in between. This CDR3 is 13 amino acids long.

The sequenced material came from PBMCs or T cells enriched from blood (not recorded which). The TCR comes from a woman under 40 with acute COVID-19. V usage is TRBV10-3 and J usage is TRBJ2-5; D possibly corresponds to TRBD1 (5 bases). For the CDR3, the DNA is TGTGCCATCAGTGGCAGGGCGGAGGAGACCCAGTACTTC. As protein: CAISGRAEETQYF.